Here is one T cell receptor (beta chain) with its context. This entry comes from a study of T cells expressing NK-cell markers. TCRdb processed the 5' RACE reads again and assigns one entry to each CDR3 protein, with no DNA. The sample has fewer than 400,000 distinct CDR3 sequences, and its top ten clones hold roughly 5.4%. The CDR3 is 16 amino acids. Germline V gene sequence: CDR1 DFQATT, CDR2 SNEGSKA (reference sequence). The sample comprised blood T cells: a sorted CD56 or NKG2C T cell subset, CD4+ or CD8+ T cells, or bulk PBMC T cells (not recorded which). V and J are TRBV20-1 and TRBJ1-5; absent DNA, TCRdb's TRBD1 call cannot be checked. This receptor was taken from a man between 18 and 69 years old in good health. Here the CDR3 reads CSAQPLGQSGRQPQHF.